This T cell receptor beta chain was sequenced in a study of CD8+ T cells in alopecia areata. V trimming: 5 bases; J trimming: 0 bases; junction bases outside the gene matches: 5. Germline loops: CDR1 GTSNPN, CDR2 SVGIG (reference sequence). This CDR3 region has 15 residues. Study-wide results and caveats: Unlike in mice, where it was clearer, TCR sharing across patients was less clear, possibly HLA-related. Alopecia totalis/universalis scalp especially showed more expanded CD8+ clones than normal scalp.

Both peripheral blood and punch biopsies of lesional scalp skin were obtained from patients who had alopecia areata. Extracted RNA was reverse transcribed into cDNA, the sequencing template. The method was immunoSEQ multiplex PCR; TCRdb's version includes in-frame clones alone and lacks a portion of them. This sample has 200,000 or so clones, with 50% to 60% found just once. As regards this clone: Antigen: not known.

The genes are TRBV30 and TRBJ2-3, with 10 positions matching TRBD2. The TCR sequence derives from a human donor with alopecia areata. The sequenced sample was CD4+ T cells sorted from blood, obtained at week 0. CDR3 sequence: CAWAPSGRSTDTQYF. DNA for the CDR3: TGTGCCTGGGCCCCTAGCGGGAGAAGCACAGATACGCAGTATTTT. Drawing the rest from reference TRBV30 and TRBJ2-3, the complete variable domain is SQTIHQWPATLVQPVGSPLSLECTVEGTSNPNLYWYRQAAGRGLQLLFYSVGIGQISSEVPQNLSASRPQDRQFILSSKKLLLSDSGFYLCAWAPSGRSTDTQYFGPGTRLTVL.